This T cell receptor (beta chain) was sequenced for a study of blood T cell repertoires in COVID-19. Study overall: The analysed material was cDNA or gDNA that came from T cells, B-cell-depleted T cells, or PBMCs.

In Cohort 3, a recovered donor had either two negative PCRs, clearance, or symptom resolution. Under the authors' procedure: It was from reference gene primer amplification that nucleated cell counts were estimated. Here immunoSEQ multiplex PCR was the method, and the copy in TCRdb shows in-frame clones only, minus some. That table is the source of V, J and clone size, and D and trimming were worked out from the DNA. The sample carries about 390,000 clones, about 87% recorded once. Germline V gene sequence: CDR1 SGHTA, CDR2 FQGNSA. The CDR3 runs to 14 residues. V was cut by 3 bases and J by 3 bases, with 12 bases left in between.

The chain combines TRBV7-2 with TRBJ2-7, with D uncertain. This clonotype was obtained from a woman between 45 and 65 years old who had recovered from COVID-19. The sequenced sample consisted of PBMCs or T cells enriched from blood (not recorded which). The CDR3 DNA reads TGTGCCAGCAGCTTCGGGTCAGCCAACTACGAGCAGTACTTC. Translation gives CASSFGSANYEQYF.